This TCR beta chain was obtained from a study of blood T cell repertoires in COVID-19. Study details: Sample material is recorded as cDNA or gDNA derived from T cells, B-cell-depleted T cells, or PBMCs.

Clones were read by immunoSEQ multiplex PCR, and TCRdb kept only the in-frame ones, dropping some. The sample contains under 14,000 clones, roughly 87% of which appear only once. Sample: peripheral blood. The TCR originated in a man younger than 40 with active or convalescent COVID-19.

CDR3 nucleotide sequence: TGTGCCAGTAAAAGGCGGCCGAATCAATTGGATCAGCCCCAGCATTTT. It codes for CASKRRPNQLDQPQHF. This sequence joins TRBV19 and TRBJ1-5; D not certain. Trimming removed 7 bases from V and 5 bases from J, with 21 bases in between. This CDR3 comprises 16 residues. Germline-derived CDR1 and CDR2 are LNHDA and SQIVND (reference sequence).